The 19 T cell receptor beta chains reported below all come from one sample, sequenced in a study of blood T cell repertoires in COVID-19. Generated by immunoSEQ multiplex PCR, the TCRdb table keeps only in-frame clones and is missing some. The sample carries over 150,000 clones, under 90% recorded once. Material: PBMCs or T cells enriched from blood (not recorded which). These receptor sequences come from a woman aged 60-75 years who had recovered from COVID-19.

The rearrangement links TRBV30 to TRBJ1-2, with 10 bases lining up with TRBD1. This CDR3 spans 15 amino acids. Per the germline V gene, CDR1 is GTSNPN and CDR2 is SVGIG (reference sequence). The V and J ends lost 0 bases and 7 bases, in that order; junction bases with no gene match: 8. CDR3 loop: CAWSVQETGGGGYTF. CDR3 nucleotide sequence: TGTGCCTGGAGTGTACAAGAGACAGGGGGCGGTGGCTACACCTTC.

The chain is built from TRBV5-5 and TRBJ1-1; D not certain. CDR1 is SGHKS and CDR2 is YYEKEE in the germline V gene (reference sequence). Trimming left V 1 base short and J 1 base short, with 11 bases between. The CDR3 consists of 15 residues. This CDR3 reads CASSLQISGNTEAFF. DNA of the CDR3: TGTGCCAGCAGCTTGCAGATATCAGGGAACACTGAAGCTTTCTTT.

Within the sample, this clone is medium-sized. The chain links TRBV7-2 to TRBJ2-2; D not certain. Germline V gives CDR1 SGHTA, CDR2 FQGNSA. The CDR3 sequence is 12 residues long. V shed 2 bases and J shed 5 bases, with 3 bases lying between them. The CDR3 region is CASSLRTGELFF. In nucleotides, the CDR3 is TGTGCCAGCAGCTTACGGACCGGGGAGCTGTTTTTT.

The rearrangement joins TRBV9 to TRBJ2-3; weak D call: TRBD2 (6 bases). V lost 3 bases, J lost 4 bases, and 12 bases lay in between. This CDR3 is built from 14 residues. Germline values: CDR1 SGDLS, CDR2 YYNGEE. CDR3 nucleotide sequence: TGTGCCAGCAGCGCCGTGGGGACTGCAGATACGCAGTATTTT. It yields the protein CASSAVGTADTQYF.

The chain has TRBV11-1 and TRBJ2-2; D remains ambiguous. The germline V and J ends were trimmed by 4 bases and 6 bases, with 9 bases remaining between them. This CDR3 contains 13 residues. The V gene's germline CDR1 is SGHAT and CDR2 FQDESV (reference sequence). The CDR3 region is CASSWVGPGELFF. The CDR3 DNA is TGTGCCAGCAGCTGGGTTGGGCCCGGGGAGCTGTTTTTT.

The V gene is TRBV2, the J gene TRBJ1-2; 9 nucleotides align to TRBD1. The J segment lost 0 bases and the V segment lost 5 bases, leaving 7 bases of the junction unmatched. The CDR3 length is 16 residues. Germline CDR1 is SNHLY and CDR2 is FYNNEI. CDR3 protein: CASSPQGAQANYGYTF. CDR3 sequence (DNA): TGTGCCAGCAGTCCACAGGGGGCCCAGGCTAACTATGGCTACACCTTC.

V is TRBV18 and J is TRBJ1-5, with D tentatively TRBD1 (5 bases). Germline V gene data show CDR1 as KGHSH and CDR2 as LQKENI. The length of the CDR3 is 14 residues. The V end was cut by 2 bases, the J end by 7 bases, with 12 bases between. The CDR3 reads CASSPTGGTQPQHF. The CDR3, as DNA: TGTGCCAGCTCACCAACCGGGGGAACCCAGCCCCAGCATTTT.

V is TRBV2 and J is TRBJ2-1, with D tentatively TRBD1 (6 bases). The CDR3 length is 15 residues. In germline, CDR1 is SNHLY, CDR2 FYNNEI. The V end was cut by 6 bases, the J end by 1 base, with 13 bases between. DNA for the CDR3: TGTGCCAGCAGGGGACAAGGGGGTTCCTACAATGAGCAGTTCTTC. Its protein product is CASRGQGGSYNEQFF.

V is TRBV18 and J is TRBJ1-1; D ambiguous. The CDR3 consists of 13 residues. Germline V CDR1 and CDR2: KGHSH, LQKENI. Trimming pared 2 bases from V and 6 bases from J, leaving 10 bases between. The CDR3: CASSPSRDSEAFF. For the CDR3, the DNA is TGTGCCAGCTCACCATCGAGAGACTCTGAAGCTTTCTTT.

V is TRBV10-1 and J is TRBJ2-7; perhaps TRBD1 as D (5 bases). Trimming shortened V by 4 bases and J by 1 base, and 14 bases separated the two germline ends. The CDR3 is 15 amino acids. Looked up from germline, CDR1 is WNHNN and CDR2 is SYGVQD (reference sequence). The CDR3 reads CASSVSRAGSYEQYF. Here the CDR3 DNA reads TGCGCCAGCAGTGTCTCCCGGGCAGGGTCCTACGAGCAGTACTTC.

The table lists this clone with a count of one. DNA for the CDR3: TGTGCCAGCAGCCCGCGGGCCCAGGTGGAGAACACTGAAGCTTTCTTT. Amino acids: CASSPRAQVENTEAFF. The chain is built from TRBV7-2 and TRBJ1-1; no clear D. Trimming took 5 bases from V and 1 from J, leaving 17 bases between them. This CDR3 is 16 amino acids long. CDR1 SGHTA and CDR2 FQGNSA come from the germline V gene.

In this sample, this clone turned up a few times. The chain links TRBV12-5 to TRBJ1-5; the match to TRBD1 covers 7 bases. Per germline, CDR1 LGHNT and CDR2 FRNRAP. This CDR3 is 15 amino acids long. The trim removed 6 bases at V and 7 bases at J, leaving 12 bases unmatched. CDR3 DNA: TGTGCTAGTGGAACAGACAGGGTTTCAGAACAGCCCCAGCATTTT. It specifies CASGTDRVSEQPQHF.

The chain couples TRBV11-2 to TRBJ1-2; D not resolved. Per germline, CDR1 SGHAT and CDR2 FQNNGV. CDR3 length: 15 residues. Trimming removed 3 bases from V and 0 bases from J, with 11 bases in between. The chain's CDR3 is CASSFRLDANYGYTF. Written as DNA, the CDR3 is TGTGCCAGCAGCTTCAGACTTGATGCTAACTATGGCTACACCTTC.

The rearrangement uses TRBV9 and TRBJ1-2; D is perhaps TRBD1 (6 bases). The CDR3 is made up of 13 amino acids. Germline V gives CDR1 SGDLS, CDR2 YYNGEE. V was trimmed by 4 bases and J by 2 bases, leaving 9 bases between them. CDR3 bases: TGTGCCAGCAGCCAGCAGGGGAACTATGGCTACACCTTC. It codes for CASSQQGNYGYTF.

The rearrangement links TRBV18 to TRBJ1-3; 9 bases are shared with TRBD1. Germline trimming cut 0 bases from V and 7 bases from J; bases unmatched to any gene: 1. The CDR3 consists of 14 residues. The germline V gene encodes CDR1 KGHSH and CDR2 LQKENI. The CDR3 here is CASSPPGQGNTIYF. In DNA form, the CDR3 reads TGTGCCAGCTCACCACCCGGACAGGGGAACACCATATATTTT.

The sample holds a few counts of this clone. The gene calls are TRBV30 and TRBJ1-2; D uncertain. The CDR3 has 14 residues. Germline CDR1 GTSNPN, CDR2 SVGIG (reference sequence). Trimming took 0 bases from V and 8 from J, leaving 16 bases between them. The CDR3 protein is CAWSVNSRSEGYTF. CDR3 coding DNA: TGTGCCTGGAGTGTAAACTCAAGATCGGAGGGCTACACCTTC.

The chain recombines TRBV5-1 with TRBJ1-1; D perhaps matches TRBD1 (5 bases). Trimming left V 0 bases short and J 5 bases short, with 14 bases between. The CDR3 spans 15 residues. CDR1 SGHRS and CDR2 YFSETQ come from the germline V gene. The CDR3, as DNA: TGCGCCAGCAGCTTGGGTGGACAAGGCCGGACTGAAGCTTTCTTT. Translating gives CASSLGGQGRTEAFF.

For this clone: Within the sample, other DNA sequences also encode this same CDR3. V and J are TRBV11-2 and TRBJ2-1, with D tentatively TRBD1 (5 bases). V was trimmed by 6 bases and J by 2 bases, leaving 8 bases between them. Germline loops: CDR1 SGHAT, CDR2 FQNNGV. This CDR3 region has 13 residues. The DNA for the CDR3 is TGTGCCAGCAGGGGGCCGACCTACAATGAGCAGTTCTTC. Amino acids: CASRGPTYNEQFF.

This chain joins TRBV30 and TRBJ2-6, with D possibly matching TRBD1 (6 bases). The V and J ends lost 2 bases and 4 bases respectively, with 12 bases between them. This CDR3 is built from 15 residues. Germline V lookup: CDR1 GTSNPN, CDR2 SVGIG (reference sequence). This CDR3 reads CAWSTGFSGANVLTF. CDR3 nucleotides: TGTGCCTGGAGTACAGGGTTTTCAGGGGCCAACGTCCTGACTTTC.